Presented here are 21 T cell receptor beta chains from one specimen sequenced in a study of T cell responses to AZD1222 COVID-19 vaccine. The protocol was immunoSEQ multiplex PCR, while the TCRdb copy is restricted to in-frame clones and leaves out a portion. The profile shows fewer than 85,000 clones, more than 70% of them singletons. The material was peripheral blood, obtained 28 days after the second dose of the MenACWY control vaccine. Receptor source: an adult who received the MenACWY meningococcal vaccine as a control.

DNA of the CDR3: TGTGCCTGGAGTGTAAATAGCGGTTCCTACGAGCAGTACTTC. This translates into CAWSVNSGSYEQYF. The rearrangement links TRBV30 to TRBJ2-7, with D possibly being TRBD2 (6 bases). Trimming shortened V by 0 bases and J by 1 base, and 10 bases separated the two germline ends. This CDR3 contains 14 residues. Germline V gene lookup returns CDR1 GTSNPN and CDR2 SVGIG (reference sequence).

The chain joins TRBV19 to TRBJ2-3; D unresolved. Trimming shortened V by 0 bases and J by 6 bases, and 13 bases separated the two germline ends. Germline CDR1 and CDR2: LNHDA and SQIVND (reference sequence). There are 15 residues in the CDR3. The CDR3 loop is CASSIDLLGSDTQYF. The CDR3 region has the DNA TGTGCCAGTAGTATAGATCTATTGGGGTCCGATACGCAGTATTTT.

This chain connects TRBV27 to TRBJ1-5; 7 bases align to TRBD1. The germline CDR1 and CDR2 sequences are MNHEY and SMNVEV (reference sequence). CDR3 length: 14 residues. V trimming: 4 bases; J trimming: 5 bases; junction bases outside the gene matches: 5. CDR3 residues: CASSSQGGHQPQHF. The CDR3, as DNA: TGTGCCAGCAGTTCGCAGGGGGGCCATCAGCCCCAGCATTTT.

Written as DNA, the CDR3 is TGTGCCTGGGTCCCTCGTTGGGGGAGTCGGTCCTACGAGCAGTACTTC. This sequence encodes CAWVPRWGSRSYEQYF. V is TRBV30 and J is TRBJ2-7; tentatively, D is TRBD1 or TRBD2 (5 bases each). CDR3 length equals 16 residues. The germline V and J ends were trimmed by 5 bases and 1 base, with 21 bases remaining between them. The germline gives CDR1 GTSNPN, CDR2 SVGIG (reference sequence).

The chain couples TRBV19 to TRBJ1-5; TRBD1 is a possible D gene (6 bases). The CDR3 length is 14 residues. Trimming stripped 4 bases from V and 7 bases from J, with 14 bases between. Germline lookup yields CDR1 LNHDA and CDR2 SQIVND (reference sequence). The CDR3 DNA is TGTGCCAGTAGTACAACAGGGAGTCACCAGCCCCAGCATTTT. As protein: CASSTTGSHQPQHF. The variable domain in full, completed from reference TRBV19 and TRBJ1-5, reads DGGITQSPKYLFRKEGQNVTLSCEQNLNHDAMYWYRQDPGQGLRLIYYSQIVNDFQKGDIAEGYSVSREKKESFPLTVTSAQKNPTAFYLCASSTTGSHQPQHFGDGTRLSIL.

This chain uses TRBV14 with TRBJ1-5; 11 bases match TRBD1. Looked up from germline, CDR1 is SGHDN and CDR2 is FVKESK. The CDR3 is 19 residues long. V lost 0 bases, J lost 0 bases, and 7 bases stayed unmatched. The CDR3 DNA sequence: TGTGCCAGCAGCCAAGATAGGGACAGGGGGACGAATAGCAATCAGCCCCAGCATTTT. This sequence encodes CASSQDRDRGTNSNQPQHF. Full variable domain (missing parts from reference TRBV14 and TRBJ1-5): EAGVTQFPSHSVIEKGQTVTLRCDPISGHDNLYWYRRVMGKEIKFLLHFVKESKQDESGMPNNRFLAERTGGTYSTLKVQPAELEDSGVYFCASSQDRDRGTNSNQPQHFGDGTRLSIL.

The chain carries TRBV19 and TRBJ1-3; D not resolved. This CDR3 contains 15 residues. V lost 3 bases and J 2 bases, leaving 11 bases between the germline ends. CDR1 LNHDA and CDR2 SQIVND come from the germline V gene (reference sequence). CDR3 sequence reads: CASSMAARAGNTIYF. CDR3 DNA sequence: TGTGCCAGTAGTATGGCGGCCCGGGCTGGAAACACCATATATTTT.

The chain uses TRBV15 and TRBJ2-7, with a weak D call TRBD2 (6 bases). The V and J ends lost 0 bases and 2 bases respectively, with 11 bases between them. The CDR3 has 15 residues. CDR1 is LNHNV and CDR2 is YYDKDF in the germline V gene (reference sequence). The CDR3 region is CATSRDSTGAYEQYF. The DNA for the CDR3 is TGTGCCACCAGCAGAGATAGCACGGGAGCCTACGAGCAGTACTTC.

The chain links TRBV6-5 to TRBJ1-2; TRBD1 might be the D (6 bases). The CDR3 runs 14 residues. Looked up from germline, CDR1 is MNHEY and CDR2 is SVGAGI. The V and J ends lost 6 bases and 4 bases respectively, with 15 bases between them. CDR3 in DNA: TGTGCCAGCAGCCAAGGGGGAGAAAGCTATGGCTACACCTTC. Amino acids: CASSQGGESYGYTF.

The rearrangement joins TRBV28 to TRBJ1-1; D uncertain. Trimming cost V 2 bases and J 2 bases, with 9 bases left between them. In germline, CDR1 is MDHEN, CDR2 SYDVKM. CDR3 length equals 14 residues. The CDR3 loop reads CASSLVRFNTEAFF. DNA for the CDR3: TGTGCCAGCAGTTTAGTACGTTTTAACACTGAAGCTTTCTTT.

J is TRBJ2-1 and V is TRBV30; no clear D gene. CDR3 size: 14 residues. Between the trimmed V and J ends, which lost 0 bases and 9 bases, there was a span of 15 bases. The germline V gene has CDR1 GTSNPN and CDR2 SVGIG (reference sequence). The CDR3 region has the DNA TGTGCCTGGAGTGTACTTGTGGAGACTGGTGAGCAGTTCTTC. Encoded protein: CAWSVLVETGEQFF.

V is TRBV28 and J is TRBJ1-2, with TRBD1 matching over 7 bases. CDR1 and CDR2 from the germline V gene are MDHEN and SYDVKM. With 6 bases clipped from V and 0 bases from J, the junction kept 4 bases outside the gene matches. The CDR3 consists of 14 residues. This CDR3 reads CASRGGGTNYGYTF. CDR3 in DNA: TGTGCCAGCAGAGGGGGCGGTACTAACTATGGCTACACCTTC.

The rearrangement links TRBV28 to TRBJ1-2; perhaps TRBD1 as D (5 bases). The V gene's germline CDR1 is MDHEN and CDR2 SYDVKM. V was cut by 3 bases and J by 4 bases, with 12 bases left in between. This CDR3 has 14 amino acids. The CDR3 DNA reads TGTGCCAGCAGTTTTGCAGGGCAGGGCTATGGCTACACCTTC. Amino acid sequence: CASSFAGQGYGYTF.

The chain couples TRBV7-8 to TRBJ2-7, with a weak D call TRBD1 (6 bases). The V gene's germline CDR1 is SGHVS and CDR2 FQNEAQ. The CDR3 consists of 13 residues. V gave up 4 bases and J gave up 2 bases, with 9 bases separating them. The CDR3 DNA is TGTGCCAGCAGCTGGAGACAGGCCTACGAGCAGTACTTC. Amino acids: CASSWRQAYEQYF. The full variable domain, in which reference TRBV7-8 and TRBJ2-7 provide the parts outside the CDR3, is GAGVSQSPRYKVAKRGQDVALRCDPISGHVSLFWYQQALGQGPEFLTYFQNEAQLDKSGLPSDRFFAERPEGSVSTLKIQRTQQEDSAVYLCASSWRQAYEQYFGPGTRLTVT.

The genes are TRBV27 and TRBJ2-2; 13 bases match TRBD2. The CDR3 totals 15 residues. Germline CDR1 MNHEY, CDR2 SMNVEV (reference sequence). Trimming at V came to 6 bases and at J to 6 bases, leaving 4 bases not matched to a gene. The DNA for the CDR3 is TGTGCCAGCAGCCCACTAGCGGGAGGGGCCGGGGAGCTGTTTTTT. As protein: CASSPLAGGAGELFF.

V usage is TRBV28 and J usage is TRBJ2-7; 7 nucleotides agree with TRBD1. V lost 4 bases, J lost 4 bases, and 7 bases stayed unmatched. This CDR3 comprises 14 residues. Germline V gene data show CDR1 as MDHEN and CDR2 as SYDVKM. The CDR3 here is CASSSPTGYYEQYF. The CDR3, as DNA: TGTGCCAGCAGTTCCCCGACAGGGTATTACGAGCAGTACTTC.

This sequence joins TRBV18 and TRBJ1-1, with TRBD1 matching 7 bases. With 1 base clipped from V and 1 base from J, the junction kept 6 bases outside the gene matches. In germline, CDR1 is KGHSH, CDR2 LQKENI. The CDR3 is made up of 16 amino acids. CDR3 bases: TGTGCCAGCTCACCACTGCAGGGACAGCCGAACACTGAAGCTTTCTTT. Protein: CASSPLQGQPNTEAFF.

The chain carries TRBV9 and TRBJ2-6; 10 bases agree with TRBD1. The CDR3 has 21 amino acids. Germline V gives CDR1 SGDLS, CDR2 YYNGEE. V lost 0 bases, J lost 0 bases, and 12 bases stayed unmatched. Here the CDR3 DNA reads TGTGCCAGCAGCGTAGGTGGAATGGGGGACAGGGGCTTCTCTGGGGCCAACGTCCTGACTTTC. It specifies CASSVGGMGDRGFSGANVLTF.

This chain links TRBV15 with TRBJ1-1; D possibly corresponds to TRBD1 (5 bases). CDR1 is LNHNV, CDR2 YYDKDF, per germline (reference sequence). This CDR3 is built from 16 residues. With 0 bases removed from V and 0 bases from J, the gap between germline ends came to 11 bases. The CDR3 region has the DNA TGTGCCACCAGCAGAGACAGGGCGGTTATGAACACTGAAGCTTTCTTT. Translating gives CATSRDRAVMNTEAFF.

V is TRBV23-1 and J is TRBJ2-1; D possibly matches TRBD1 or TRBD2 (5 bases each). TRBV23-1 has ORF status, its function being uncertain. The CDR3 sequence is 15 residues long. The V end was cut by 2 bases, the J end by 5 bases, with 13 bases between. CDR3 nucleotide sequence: TGCGCCAGCAGTCAAGGGACCGCCCGAAACAATGAGCAGTTCTTC. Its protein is CASSQGTARNNEQFF.

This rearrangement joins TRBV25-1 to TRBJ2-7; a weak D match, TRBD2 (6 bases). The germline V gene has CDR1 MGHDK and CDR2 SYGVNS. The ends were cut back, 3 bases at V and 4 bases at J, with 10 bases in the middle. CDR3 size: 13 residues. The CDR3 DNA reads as TGTGCCAGCAGTGATAGCGGCAGATACGAGCAGTACTTC. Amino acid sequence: CASSDSGRYEQYF.